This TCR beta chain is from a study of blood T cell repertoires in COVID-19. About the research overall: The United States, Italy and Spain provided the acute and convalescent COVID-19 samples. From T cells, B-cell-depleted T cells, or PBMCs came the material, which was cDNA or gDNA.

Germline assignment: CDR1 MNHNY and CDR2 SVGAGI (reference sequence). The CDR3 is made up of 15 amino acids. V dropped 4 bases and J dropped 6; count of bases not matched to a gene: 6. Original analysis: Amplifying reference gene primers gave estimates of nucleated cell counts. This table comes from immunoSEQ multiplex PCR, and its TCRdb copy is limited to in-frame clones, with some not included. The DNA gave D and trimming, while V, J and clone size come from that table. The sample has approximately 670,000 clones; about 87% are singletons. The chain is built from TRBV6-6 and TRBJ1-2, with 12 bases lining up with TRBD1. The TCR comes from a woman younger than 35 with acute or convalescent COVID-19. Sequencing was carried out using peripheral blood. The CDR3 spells CASSSGTGGPDGYTF. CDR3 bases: TGTGCCAGCAGTTCCGGGACAGGGGGCCCTGATGGCTACACCTTC.